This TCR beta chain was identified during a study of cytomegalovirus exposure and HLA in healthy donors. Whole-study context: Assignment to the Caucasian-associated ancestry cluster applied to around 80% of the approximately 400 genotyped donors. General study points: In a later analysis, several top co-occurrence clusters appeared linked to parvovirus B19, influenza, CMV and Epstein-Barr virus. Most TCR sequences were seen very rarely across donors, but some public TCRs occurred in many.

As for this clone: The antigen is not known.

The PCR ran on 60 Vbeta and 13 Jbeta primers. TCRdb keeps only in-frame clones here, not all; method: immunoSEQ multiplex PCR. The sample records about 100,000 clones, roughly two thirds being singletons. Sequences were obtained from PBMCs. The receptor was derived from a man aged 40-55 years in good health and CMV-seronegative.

CDR3 residues: CASSLTGEVVETQYF. The CDR3 nucleotides are TGTGCCAGCAGCCTAACCGGAGAAGTCGTGGAGACCCAGTACTTC. The V call is TRBV13, the J call TRBJ2-5; D uncertain. The CDR3 runs 15 residues. CDR1 is PRHDT, CDR2 FYEKMQ, per germline (reference sequence). V was clipped by 5 bases and J by 5 bases, with 18 bases between them.